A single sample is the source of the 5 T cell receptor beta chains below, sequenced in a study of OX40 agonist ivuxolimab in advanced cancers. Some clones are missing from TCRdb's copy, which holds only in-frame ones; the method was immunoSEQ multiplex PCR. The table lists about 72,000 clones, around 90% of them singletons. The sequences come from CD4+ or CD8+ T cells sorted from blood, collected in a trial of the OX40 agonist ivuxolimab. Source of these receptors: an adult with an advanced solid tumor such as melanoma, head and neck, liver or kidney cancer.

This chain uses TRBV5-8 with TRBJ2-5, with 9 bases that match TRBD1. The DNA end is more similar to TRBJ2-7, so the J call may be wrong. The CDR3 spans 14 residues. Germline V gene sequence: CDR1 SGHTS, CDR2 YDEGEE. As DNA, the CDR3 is TGTGCCAGCAGCTTTCGTCGACAGGGGGGCGAGCAGTACTTC. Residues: CASSFRRQGGEQYF.

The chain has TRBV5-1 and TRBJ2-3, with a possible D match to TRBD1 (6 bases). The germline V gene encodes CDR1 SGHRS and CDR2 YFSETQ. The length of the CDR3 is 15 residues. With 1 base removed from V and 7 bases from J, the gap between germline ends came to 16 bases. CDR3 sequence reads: CASSLYATGGNTQYF. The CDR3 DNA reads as TGCGCCAGCAGCTTGTACGCGACAGGAGGAAATACGCAGTATTTT.

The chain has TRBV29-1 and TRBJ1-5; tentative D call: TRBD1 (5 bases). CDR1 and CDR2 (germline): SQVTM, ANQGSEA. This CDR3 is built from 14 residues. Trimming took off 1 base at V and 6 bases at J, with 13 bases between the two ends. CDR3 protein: CSVEVGGSGQPQHF. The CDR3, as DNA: TGCAGCGTTGAAGTCGGGGGGTCCGGTCAGCCCCAGCATTTT. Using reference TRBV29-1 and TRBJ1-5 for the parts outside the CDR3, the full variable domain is SAVISQKPSRDICQRGTSLTIQCQVDSQVTMMFWYRQQPGQSLTLIATANQGSEATYESGFVIDKFPISRPNLTFSTLTVSNMSPEDSSIYLCSVEVGGSGQPQHFGDGTRLSIL.

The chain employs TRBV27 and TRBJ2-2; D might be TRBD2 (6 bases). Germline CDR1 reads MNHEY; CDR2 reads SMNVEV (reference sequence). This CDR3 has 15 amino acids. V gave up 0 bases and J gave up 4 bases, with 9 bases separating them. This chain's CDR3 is CASSLSGRPTGELFF. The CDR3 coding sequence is TGTGCCAGCAGTTTATCCGGGAGACCCACCGGGGAGCTGTTTTTT.

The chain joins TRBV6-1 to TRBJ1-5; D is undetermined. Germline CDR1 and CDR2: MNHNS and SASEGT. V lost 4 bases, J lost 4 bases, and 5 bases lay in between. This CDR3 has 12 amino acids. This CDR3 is CASSGINQPQHF. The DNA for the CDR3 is TGTGCCAGCAGTGGGATAAATCAGCCCCAGCATTTT.